These 27 T cell receptor beta chains came from one sample sequenced in a study of CD8+CD57+ T cells in acquired aplastic anemia. CDR3 and TCR beta VDJ profiling relied on genomic DNA as the template. TCRdb used MiXCR to reprocess the reads, holding one entry per CDR3 protein. The sample comprises 400,000 to 500,000 distinct CDR3 sequences, just under 70% of which are singletons, and approximately 3.9% rests with the top ten. Sequences were obtained from sorted CD4+, CD8+, or CD8+CD57+ T cells (not recorded which) from PBMCs. These receptors all come from a human donor in good health, serving as a control.

Of note for this clonotype: Germline and junction disagree at one end, which may indicate a read error. The chain recombines TRBV15 with TRBJ1-1, with 8 positions matching TRBD1. The length of the CDR3 is 16 residues. Germline CDR1 and CDR2: LNHNV and YYDKDF (reference sequence). CDR3 sequence: CASSYRGDQGSIGAFF. CDR3 nucleotide sequence: TGTGCCAGCAGCTACAGGGGGGACCAAGGTTCCATCGGAGCTTTCTTT.

The V gene is TRBV7-2, the J gene TRBJ2-7; the match to TRBD2 covers 8 bases. CDR1 is SGHTA, CDR2 FQGNSA, per germline. V lost 1 base to trimming and J lost 2 bases; unmatched junction nucleotides: 7. The length of the CDR3 is 16 residues. CDR3 DNA sequence: TGTGCCAGCAGCTTAGATGCGGGGGGTAACGCCTACGAGCAGTACTTC. This translates into CASSLDAGGNAYEQYF.

A word on this clonotype: A read error may be the cause here, since a much bigger clone is one base away. The genes are TRBV10-3 and TRBJ2-3; possibly TRBD1 for D (7 bases). The germline V and J ends were trimmed by 7 bases and 5 bases, with 13 bases remaining between them. The CDR3 is 13 residues long. The germline V gene has CDR1 ENHRY and CDR2 SYGVKD. The CDR3 DNA is TGTGCCATCACAGGGGGGTTGGGAGATACGCAGTATTTT. Translated: CAITGGLGDTQYF.

The chain links TRBV19 to TRBJ2-3, with D possibly TRBD2 on 6 matching bases. Germline CDR1 LNHDA, CDR2 SQIVND (reference sequence). The CDR3 is 15 residues long. Trimming took 3 bases from V and 4 from J, leaving 14 bases between them. The CDR3 spells CASSMGLLLPDTQYF. CDR3 DNA sequence: TGTGCCAGTAGTATGGGACTCCTACTACCAGATACGCAGTATTTT. The whole variable domain, remainder taken from reference TRBV19 and TRBJ2-3, is DGGITQSPKYLFRKEGQNVTLSCEQNLNHDAMYWYRQDPGQGLRLIYYSQIVNDFQKGDIAEGYSVSREKKESFPLTVTSAQKNPTAFYLCASSMGLLLPDTQYFGPGTRLTVL.

This sequence joins TRBV25-1 and TRBJ1-1; D perhaps matches TRBD1 (5 bases). Trimming cost V 1 base and J 5 bases, with 14 bases left between them. CDR3 length equals 15 residues. CDR1 is MGHDK, CDR2 SYGVNS, per germline. CDR3 region: CASSESAGLGTEAFF. In nucleotides, the CDR3 is TGTGCCAGCAGTGAATCGGCAGGGCTGGGTACTGAAGCTTTCTTT.

This clonotype was recorded at least ten times. Its ends do not fully match the called genes, so a read error is possible. DNA for the CDR3: TGTGCTAGCAGCTCAGGGACAGGTAGCACAGATACGCAGTATTTT. Encoded protein: CASSSGTGSTDTQYF. The chain recombines TRBV7-7 with TRBJ2-3, with TRBD1 matching 8 bases. CDR1 and CDR2 (germline): SSHAT, FNYEAQ (reference sequence). The CDR3 is 15 amino acids.

This sequence joins TRBV7-2 and TRBJ2-5, with TRBD2 identical over 7 bases. V lost 0 bases to trimming and J lost 5 bases; unmatched junction nucleotides: 3. CDR3 size: 14 residues. Looked up from germline, CDR1 is SGHTA and CDR2 is FQGNSA. CDR3 DNA: TGTGCCAGCAGCTTAGCTGGACTAGTTGAGACCCAGTACTTC. This sequence encodes CASSLAGLVETQYF. The complete variable domain, with remaining parts taken from reference TRBV7-2 and TRBJ2-5, reads GAGVSQSPSNKVTEKGKDVELRCDPISGHTALYWYRQSLGQGLEFLIYFQGNSAPDKSGLPSDRFSAERTGGSVSTLTIQRTQQEDSAVYLCASSLAGLVETQYFGPGTRLLVL.

This clonotype was counted ten times or more. The chain has TRBV11-2 and TRBJ2-7; D is perhaps TRBD1 or TRBD2 (5 bases each). The CDR3 sequence is 15 residues long. CDR1 is SGHAT, CDR2 FQNNGV, per germline. With 8 bases removed from V and 0 bases from J, the gap between germline ends came to 17 bases. CDR3 in amino acids: CASGSVVGVSYEQYF. CDR3 nucleotides: TGTGCCAGCGGCTCTGTAGTGGGGGTCTCCTACGAGCAGTACTTC.

This clonotype was seen repeatedly, ten times or more. The chain recombines TRBV6-6 with TRBJ1-1; 9 nucleotides agree with TRBD1. This CDR3 has 17 residues. Per the germline V gene, CDR1 is MNHNY and CDR2 is SVGAGI (reference sequence). Unmatched junction bases numbered 17, after V lost 6 bases and J lost 6 bases. CDR3 sequence (DNA): TGTGCCAGCAGCCGAGGTCAAACAGGGGGCGGCGGCGCTGAAGCTTTCTTT. This translates into CASSRGQTGGGGAEAFF.

DNA for the CDR3: TGTGCCAGCATGACGGGCCCCTACGAGCAGTACTTC. Translating it yields CASMTGPYEQYF. The chain couples TRBV6-4 to TRBJ2-7; D is unresolved. The CDR3 is made up of 12 amino acids. CDR1 and CDR2 from the germline V gene are MRHNA and SNTAGT. Trimming took 7 bases from V and 2 from J, leaving 9 bases between them.

V is TRBV19 and J is TRBJ2-1; the match to TRBD2 covers 10 bases. CDR1 is LNHDA, CDR2 SQIVND, per germline (reference sequence). Trimming cost V 5 bases and J 7 bases; bases outside gene matches: 8. The CDR3 runs 15 residues. The CDR3: CASSPLAGDFNEQFF. The CDR3 nucleotides read TGTGCCAGTAGTCCCCTAGCGGGGGACTTTAATGAGCAGTTCTTC.

The J gene is TRBJ2-7, the V gene TRBV5-1, with TRBD1 matching over 7 bases. After removal of 0 bases from V and 8 bases from J, the junction contained 5 bases not matched to a gene. This CDR3 is built from 13 residues. Looked up from germline, CDR1 is SGHRS and CDR2 is YFSETQ. The CDR3 loop is CASSLGQGGQQYF. The CDR3 coding sequence is TGCGCCAGCAGCTTGGGACAGGGTGGCCAGCAGTACTTC.

To note about this clonotype: The conserved final phenylalanine or tryptophan is absent from the CDR3, which likely points to a read error. The DNA is left out, because the CDR3 cannot be placed on it with certainty; the CDR3 is given as TCRdb lists it. This chain uses TRBV7-9 with TRBJ1-5; the table's D call, TRBD1, was not checked against the DNA. Germline V gene data show CDR1 as SEHNR and CDR2 as FQNEAQ (reference sequence). 13 amino acids form the CDR3, both terminal residues included. CDR3 amino acids: CASSPPGQNYEQY.

This clonotype was counted ten times or more. The chain carries TRBV6-2 or TRBV6-3 and TRBJ2-7; TRBD1 matches 12 bases. Germline CDR1 reads MNHEY; CDR2 reads SVGEGT. J gave up 5 bases and V 4 bases, and 9 bases lay outside the gene matches. The CDR3 has 16 residues. CDR3 in amino acids: CASSSWGTGGLNEQYF. In nucleotides, the CDR3 is TGTGCCAGCAGTTCCTGGGGGACAGGGGGCTTGAACGAGCAGTACTTC.

The chain employs TRBV12-3 or TRBV12-4 and TRBJ1-2; TRBD1 might be the D (5 bases). This CDR3 region has 15 residues. V was cut by 9 bases and J by 8 bases, with 25 bases left in between. CDR3 amino acids: CASGSRQHLLVGYTF. The CDR3 nucleotides are TGTGCCAGTGGTTCTCGACAGCACCTACTGGTCGGCTACACCTTC.

V usage is TRBV14 and J usage is TRBJ1-1, with D unresolved. The CDR3 runs to 13 residues. V lost 4 bases and J 4 bases, leaving 10 bases between the germline ends. The germline V gene has CDR1 SGHDN and CDR2 FVKESK. The CDR3 coding sequence is TGTGCCAGCAGCCCACGTTTAGGCACTGAAGCTTTCTTT. Its translation is CASSPRLGTEAFF.

Details on this clonotype: One end of the junction is discordant with germline, which a read error may explain. This chain joins TRBV7-6 and TRBJ1-1; D is unresolved. CDR3 length: 14 amino acids. The germline CDR1 and CDR2 sequences are SGHVS and FNYEAQ. In DNA form, the CDR3 reads TGTGCCAGCAGCCCAACCGGGCCCCCGGAGGGAGGCTACTTT. This codes for CASSPTGPPEGGYF.

The chain carries TRBV12-3 or TRBV12-4 and TRBJ1-2, with D unresolved. Trimming cost V 6 bases and J 8 bases, with 22 bases left between them. The CDR3 runs to 15 residues. The CDR3 spells CASRLTRSLTEGYTF. CDR3 in DNA: TGTGCCAGCAGACTAACCCGTTCGCTAACTGAAGGCTACACCTTC.

This clonotype was recorded a few times. The chain recombines TRBV7-2 with TRBJ1-2; D perhaps matches TRBD1 (5 bases). This CDR3 spans 13 amino acids. Trimming removed 8 bases from V and 4 bases from J, with 14 bases in between. The germline CDR1 and CDR2 sequences are SGHTA and FQGNSA. In nucleotides, the CDR3 is TGTGCCAGCTCCTCGGGACCTTTCTATGGCTACACCTTC. The encoded protein is CASSSGPFYGYTF.

The chain joins TRBV7-2 to TRBJ2-1; D might be TRBD1 (5 bases). Trimming left V 5 bases short and J 2 bases short, with 13 bases between. CDR1 is SGHTA, CDR2 FQGNSA, per germline. The CDR3 runs 15 residues. CDR3 sequence (DNA): TGTGCCAGCAGCCGCGACAGTTCTACCTACAATGAGCAGTTCTTC. It yields the protein CASSRDSSTYNEQFF.

About this clonotype itself: Mismatch with germline at one junction end may stem from a read error. The chain has TRBV5-1 and TRBJ1-2, with D unresolved. Germline values: CDR1 SGHRS, CDR2 YFSETQ. The length of the CDR3 is 11 residues. CDR3 amino acids: CASRLAWSVTF. The CDR3 region has the DNA TGCGCCAGCCGCTTGGCCTGGAGCGTAACCTTC.

The chain is built from TRBV29-1 and TRBJ2-7; 7 nucleotides match TRBD2. The CDR3 is 11 residues long. The germline CDR1 and CDR2 sequences are SQVTM and ANQGSEA. V was pared by 7 bases and J by 6 bases, with 6 bases of the junction left unmatched. The CDR3, as DNA: TGCAGCGCCCGACTAGCTTCCGAGCAGTACTTC. Translation gives CSARLASEQYF.

The gene calls are TRBV11-2 and TRBJ2-5; 8 nucleotides align to TRBD2. The length of the CDR3 is 14 residues. Germline V gene data show CDR1 as SGHAT and CDR2 as FQNNGV. With V trimmed by 6 bases and J by 4 bases, 7 bases remained unmatched. CDR3 bases: TGTGCCAGCAGTACTGAGGGACTAGGAGAGACCCAGTACTTC. Translating gives CASSTEGLGETQYF.

This clonotype was detected many times. The rearrangement uses TRBV12-3 or TRBV12-4 and TRBJ2-5; weak D call: TRBD1 (5 bases). The V end was cut by 2 bases, the J end by 4 bases, with 5 bases between. The length of the CDR3 is 12 residues. CDR3 protein: CASSLQGETQYF. As DNA, the CDR3 is TGTGCCAGCAGTTTACAGGGAGAGACCCAGTACTTC.

This clonotype was recorded at least ten times. The chain has TRBV2 and TRBJ2-6; 12 bases are a match to TRBD1. The trim removed 6 bases at V and 0 bases at J, leaving 18 bases unmatched. Germline values: CDR1 SNHLY, CDR2 FYNNEI. The CDR3 length is 22 residues. The CDR3 region has the DNA TGTGCCAGCAGAGTATACCGGGACAGGGGGCCGCTATCCAACTCTGGGGCCAACGTCCTGACTTTC. This gives the protein CASRVYRDRGPLSNSGANVLTF.

This clonotype was counted a single time. The chain combines TRBV7-4 with TRBJ2-2; TRBD1 matches 9 bases. Germline values: CDR1 SGHVT, CDR2 SQSDAQ. The CDR3 sequence is 16 residues long. The J segment lost 13 bases and the V segment lost 5 bases, leaving 17 bases of the junction unmatched. DNA of the CDR3: TGTGCCAGCAGCGAGTCCGGGACAGGGAACAACGATACGCTGTTTTTT. Protein sequence: CASSESGTGNNDTLFF.

This clonotype was picked up many times. The genes are TRBV4-2 and TRBJ2-7, with a tentative D call TRBD1 (5 bases). CDR1 and CDR2 from the germline V gene are LGHNA and YNFKEQ. Trimming shortened V by 0 bases and J by 3 bases, and 12 bases separated the two germline ends. The CDR3 runs to 15 residues. CDR3 sequence reads: CASSQDTQANYEQYF. As DNA, the CDR3 is TGTGCCAGCAGCCAAGATACACAGGCGAACTACGAGCAGTACTTC.